These T cell receptor beta chains were read from a single sample in a study of T-cell reconstitution after alpha-beta-depleted transplantation in children. One entry per CDR3 protein results from TCRdb running MiXCR on the PCR reads. The top ten hold 13% of the sample, which has about 170,000 distinct CDR3 sequences, over 8.5% seen once. Sequenced here: PBMCs, sampled before TCRalphabeta/CD19-depleted stem cell transplant. These receptor sequences come from a boy younger than 10 with acute myeloid leukemia, due to receive a stem cell transplant. Each CDR3 is given with its conserved first and last residue. Fields, in order: J gene, clone size, D gene, V gene, CDR3 protein, CDR3 DNA. The D gene is left open where the match is weak. Clone size is stated in some rows and not others, as once, few, many or a class when expanded.

J: TRBJ2-7; size: many; D: .; V: TRBV7-8; CDR3: CASSLRAPYEQYF; DNA: TGTGCCAGCAGCTTAAGGGCCCCCTACGAGCAGTACTTC
J: TRBJ2-1; size: few; D: .; V: TRBV29-1; CDR3: CSVVGQGRINEQFF; DNA: TGCAGCGTTGTAGGTCAAGGGCGGATCAATGAGCAGTTCTTC
J: TRBJ1-5; size: many; D: .; V: TRBV20-1; CDR3: CSAQDRIGNQPQHF; DNA: TGCAGTGCTCAAGACAGGATCGGCAATCAGCCCCAGCATTTT
J: TRBJ1-2; size: many; D: TRBD1; V: TRBV5-1; CDR3: CASSLTGASYGYTF; DNA: TGCGCCAGCAGCTTGACAGGGGCCAGTTATGGCTACACCTTC
J: TRBJ2-7; size: many; D: .; V: TRBV27; CDR3: CASSPWTVAGAYEQYF; DNA: TGTGCCAGCAGTCCATGGACAGTAGCAGGGGCATACGAGCAGTACTTC
J: TRBJ2-7; size: few; D: TRBD2; V: TRBV3-1; CDR3: CASSHTIPAGVSPYEQYF; DNA: TGTGCCAGCAGCCACACTATACCAGCGGGAGTTTCCCCCTACGAGCAGTACTTC
J: TRBJ2-5; size: many; D: .; V: TRBV7-8; CDR3: CASSFRGATAYQETQYF; DNA: TGTGCCAGCAGCTTTCGTGGGGCGACAGCGTACCAAGAGACCCAGTACTTC
J: TRBJ1-6; size: many; D: .; V: TRBV20-1; CDR3: CSARGTAGESAPLHF; DNA: TGCAGTGCTAGAGGCACTGCGGGGGAGAGTGCACCCCTCCACTTT
J: TRBJ1-4; size: many; D: TRBD1; V: TRBV20-1; CDR3: CSARGTGGEKLFF; DNA: TGCAGTGCTAGAGGGACAGGGGGGGAAAAACTGTTTTTT
J: TRBJ2-1; size: many; D: .; V: TRBV5-1; CDR3: CASSLHRRGNEQFF; DNA: TGCGCCAGCAGCCTACACAGGAGAGGGAATGAGCAGTTCTTC
J: TRBJ1-2; size: many; D: .; V: TRBV18; CDR3: CASSGGSNQGYTF; DNA: TGTGCCAGCTCAGGCGGGTCCAATCAAGGCTACACCTTC
J: TRBJ1-1; size: many; D: .; V: TRBV28; CDR3: CASSIMNTEAFF; DNA: TGTGCCAGCAGCATCATGAACACTGAAGCTTTCTTT
J: TRBJ2-3; size: many; D: .; V: TRBV7-7; CDR3: CASSTGLSTDTQYF; DNA: TGTGCTAGCAGCACGGGACTGAGCACAGATACGCAGTATTTT
J: TRBJ1-2; size: many; D: TRBD1; V: TRBV29-1; CDR3: CSVEVSQGVWTGLGYTF; DNA: TGCAGCGTTGAAGTATCCCAGGGTGTTTGGACAGGGCTTGGCTACACCTTC
J: TRBJ1-1; size: many; D: TRBD1; V: TRBV20-1; CDR3: CSARPITGGQLGAFF; DNA: TGCAGTGCTAGACCAATTACAGGGGGCCAGTTAGGGGCTTTCTTT
J: TRBJ2-7; size: many; D: TRBD1; V: TRBV12-3/TRBV12-4; CDR3: CASSPHTGQGREQYF; DNA: TGTGCCAGCAGTCCACACACGGGACAGGGGCGCGAGCAGTACTTC
J: TRBJ1-2; size: many; D: TRBD1; V: TRBV4-1; CDR3: CASSQVAGGVGYGYTF; DNA: TGCGCCAGCAGCCAAGTGGCAGGGGGAGTGGGTTATGGCTACACCTTC
J: TRBJ1-1; size: many; D: .; V: TRBV3-1; CDR3: CASSLLGNTEAFF; DNA: TGTGCCAGCAGTCTTCTTGGGAACACTGAAGCTTTCTTT
J: TRBJ1-4; size: many; D: .; V: TRBV5-1; CDR3: CASSEGLMQGGEKLFF; DNA: TGCGCCAGCAGCGAAGGCTTAATGCAGGGTGGCGAAAAACTGTTTTTT
J: TRBJ1-3; size: few; D: .; V: TRBV11-2; CDR3: CASSLEGYPGNTIYF; DNA: TGTGCCAGCAGCTTAGAGGGCTACCCTGGAAACACCATATATTTT
J: TRBJ2-1; size: many; D: TRBD1; V: TRBV15; CDR3: CATSRTGYNEQFF; DNA: TGTGCCACCAGCAGGACAGGGTACAATGAGCAGTTCTTC
J: TRBJ2-5; size: many; D: .; V: TRBV5-1; CDR3: CASSSGSAAKTQYF; DNA: TGCGCCAGCAGCTCCGGTTCGGCCGCGAAGACCCAGTACTTC
J: TRBJ2-1; size: many; D: .; V: TRBV12-3/TRBV12-4; CDR3: CASSFEGGDEQFF; DNA: TGTGCCAGCAGTTTTGAGGGGGGGGATGAGCAGTTCTTC
J: TRBJ2-7; size: many; D: .; V: TRBV29-1; CDR3: CSAEAGYEQYF; DNA: TGCAGCGCCGAAGCAGGCTACGAGCAGTACTTC
J: TRBJ1-1; size: many; D: .; V: TRBV5-4; CDR3: CASSLEAAFNTEAFF; DNA: TGTGCCAGCAGCTTGGAGGCGGCATTCAACACTGAAGCTTTCTTT
J: TRBJ2-6; size: many; D: .; V: TRBV20-1; CDR3: CSCRVQSGANVLTF; DNA: TGCAGTTGCAGGGTCCAATCTGGGGCCAACGTCCTGACTTTC
J: TRBJ1-5; size: few; D: .; V: TRBV6-5; CDR3: CASSSTIYSNQPQHF; DNA: TGTGCCAGCAGTTCGACGATCTATAGCAATCAGCCCCAGCATTTT
J: TRBJ1-2; size: many; D: TRBD1; V: TRBV12-3/TRBV12-4; CDR3: CASRSSGTGSNYGYTF; DNA: TGTGCCAGCAGGTCTTCCGGGACAGGGTCTAATTATGGCTACACCTTC
J: TRBJ2-3; size: many; D: TRBD2; V: TRBV12-3/TRBV12-4; CDR3: CASSLALRGLAGGVPLTDTQYF; DNA: TGTGCCAGCAGTTTAGCGCTAAGGGGTCTAGCGGGGGGCGTCCCCCTCACAGATACGCAGTATTTT
J: TRBJ2-1; size: many; D: TRBD2; V: TRBV14; CDR3: CASRGTRRYEQFF; DNA: TGTGCCAGCAGAGGGACTAGACGCTATGAGCAGTTCTTC
J: TRBJ1-5; size: many; D: .; V: TRBV20-1; CDR3: CSAKGSTNSNQPQHF; DNA: TGCAGTGCTAAAGGTTCGACAAATAGCAATCAGCCCCAGCATTTT
J: TRBJ2-5; size: many; D: TRBD2; V: TRBV6-5; CDR3: CASSSVAGGGSETQYF; DNA: TGTGCCAGCAGTTCCGTAGCGGGAGGGGGGTCAGAGACCCAGTACTTC
J: TRBJ1-1; size: many; D: .; V: TRBV6-5; CDR3: CASSYTRLRVGTEAFF; DNA: TGTGCCAGCAGTTACACCCGCCTGAGGGTTGGAACTGAAGCTTTCTTT
J: TRBJ2-1; size: many; D: .; V: TRBV7-2; CDR3: CASSFRGGYLYNEQFF; DNA: TGTGCCAGCAGCTTTAGGGGGGGGTACCTGTACAATGAGCAGTTCTTC
J: TRBJ1-4; size: many; D: .; V: TRBV7-9; CDR3: CASSRSATNEKLFF; DNA: TGTGCCAGCAGCCGTTCGGCAACTAATGAAAAACTGTTTTTT
J: TRBJ2-2; size: many; D: .; V: TRBV9; CDR3: CASSVNSVIGELFF; DNA: TGTGCCAGCAGCGTAAATTCGGTTATCGGGGAGCTGTTTTTT
J: TRBJ2-3; size: many; D: .; V: TRBV20-1; CDR3: CSLINTGTDTQYF; DNA: TGCAGTCTCATCAATACAGGCACAGATACGCAGTATTTT
J: TRBJ1-4; size: many; D: TRBD1; V: TRBV6-1; CDR3: CASSRTGPTNEKLFF; DNA: TGTGCCAGCAGTCGGACAGGCCCAACTAATGAAAAACTGTTTTTT
J: TRBJ2-7; size: many; D: .; V: TRBV15; CDR3: CATSILTDSYEQYF; DNA: TGTGCCACCAGCATTCTGACAGATTCCTACGAGCAGTACTTC
J: TRBJ2-3; size: .; D: TRBD1; V: TRBV18; CDR3: CASSPRTGITDTQYF; DNA: TGTGCCAGCTCACCTCGGACAGGGATCACAGATACGCAGTATTTT
J: TRBJ2-3; size: .; D: TRBD2; V: TRBV12-3/TRBV12-4; CDR3: CAFCFGGAGDTQYF; DNA: TGTGCCTTCTGTTTCGGGGGGGCAGGGGATACGCAGTATTTT
J: TRBJ1-2; size: many; D: .; V: TRBV6-1; CDR3: CATSLGGEPYYGYTF; DNA: TGTGCCACCTCACTTGGGGGGGAACCCTACTATGGCTACACCTTC
J: TRBJ2-3; size: many; D: .; V: TRBV7-9; CDR3: CASSGRRVGTDTQYF; DNA: TGTGCCAGCAGCGGGAGACGGGTGGGCACAGATACGCAGTATTTT
J: TRBJ2-3; size: many; D: TRBD2; V: TRBV20-1; CDR3: CSARDLTSGGAVTDTQYF; DNA: TGCAGTGCTAGAGATCTGACTAGCGGGGGGGCTGTCACAGATACGCAGTATTTT
J: TRBJ2-7; size: many; D: .; V: TRBV18; CDR3: CASSPGDTYEQYF; DNA: TGTGCCAGCTCACCAGGGGACACCTACGAGCAGTACTTC
J: TRBJ1-5; size: many; D: .; V: TRBV5-6; CDR3: CASSDTGSGQPQHF; DNA: TGTGCCAGCAGCGACACAGGGTCAGGGCAGCCCCAGCATTTT
J: TRBJ2-3; size: many; D: .; V: TRBV10-2; CDR3: CASSGPSSVDTQYF; DNA: TGCGCCAGCAGTGGACCTAGTTCTGTGGATACGCAGTATTTT
J: TRBJ2-7; size: many; D: .; V: TRBV5-6; CDR3: CASSPGLSLGSDEQYF; DNA: TGTGCCAGCAGCCCGGGACTGTCGCTAGGGTCTGACGAGCAGTACTTC
J: TRBJ1-2; size: .; D: .; V: TRBV6-6; CDR3: CASSPLGAEGYTF; DNA: TGTGCCAGCAGTCCGCTGGGGGCTGAGGGCTACACCTTC
J: TRBJ2-1; size: many; D: TRBD2; V: TRBV28; CDR3: CASSSGRAYNEQFF; DNA: TGTGCCAGCAGTAGCGGGAGAGCCTACAATGAGCAGTTCTTC
J: TRBJ2-1; size: many; D: .; V: TRBV5-1; CDR3: CASSLDLRDNEQFF; DNA: TGCGCCAGCAGCTTGGATCTCCGGGACAATGAGCAGTTCTTC
J: TRBJ1-4; size: many; D: TRBD1; V: TRBV11-2; CDR3: CASSPQGLNNEKLFF; DNA: TGTGCCAGCAGCCCACAGGGGCTCAATAATGAAAAACTGTTTTTT
J: TRBJ2-1; size: many; D: TRBD1; V: TRBV20-1; CDR3: CSARLRQGSYNEQFF; DNA: TGCAGTGCTAGACTCAGACAGGGCTCCTACAATGAGCAGTTCTTC
J: TRBJ1-5; size: few; D: .; V: TRBV6-2/TRBV6-3; CDR3: CASSQGYQPQHF; DNA: TGTGCCAGCAGCCAGGGGTATCAGCCCCAGCATTTT
J: TRBJ2-7; size: many; D: TRBD1; V: TRBV20-1; CDR3: CSAKPGTGTFYEQYF; DNA: TGCAGTGCTAAACCCGGGACAGGGACCTTCTACGAGCAGTACTTC
J: TRBJ2-1; size: many; D: .; V: TRBV5-1; CDR3: CASSLVVGARYNEQFF; DNA: TGCGCCAGCAGCTTGGTAGTGGGAGCTCGGTACAATGAGCAGTTCTTC
J: TRBJ1-1; size: many; D: .; V: TRBV6-5; CDR3: CASSYSTGEAFF; DNA: TGTGCCAGCAGTTACTCGACGGGTGAAGCTTTCTTT
J: TRBJ2-5; size: many; D: TRBD2; V: TRBV28; CDR3: CASSLSAGRGETQYF; DNA: TGTGCCAGCAGTTTATCCGCAGGGAGGGGAGAGACCCAGTACTTC
J: TRBJ2-3; size: .; D: .; V: TRBV4-1; CDR3: CASSQRNESPDTQYF; DNA: TGCGCCAGCAGCCAGAGGAACGAGAGCCCCGATACGCAGTATTTT